This is a list of T cell receptor beta chains from one sample in a study of somatic mutations in cytotoxic T cells in rheumatoid arthritis. Clones were read by immunoSEQ multiplex PCR, and TCRdb kept only the in-frame ones, dropping some. The sample comprises about 4,200 clones, 55% to 80% of which are singletons, and 38% rests with the top ten. Input material: CD8+ T cells sorted from blood. These receptors came from an adult with rheumatoid arthritis. CDR3s include the opening cysteine and the closing phenylalanine or tryptophan. Fields, in order: J gene, V gene, clone size, D gene, CDR3 DNA, CDR3 protein. A D gene is named only where the DNA matches it firmly. Expanded clones get a size class; other rows say once, few or many, or leave the size out.

>TRBJ2-1|TRBV2|NA|TRBD1
TGTGCCAGCAGTAGACAGGGATCCTACAATGAGCAGTTCTTC
CASSRQGSYNEQFF
>TRBJ2-3|TRBV9|once|TRBD1
TGTGCCAGCAGCGGAGGGGGCAGAAAAACAGATACGCAGTATTTT
CASSGGGRKTDTQYF
>TRBJ2-5|TRBV2|NA|NA
TGTGCCACCCAGTACCAAGAGACCCAGTACTTC
CATQYQETQYF
>TRBJ2-1|TRBV6-5|few|TRBD1
TGTGCCAGCAGTAGACAGGGATCCTACAATGAGCAGTTCTTC
CASSRQGSYNEQFF
>TRBJ2-4|TRBV4-3|once|NA
TGCGCCAGCAGCCAAGGCCGCGGCGCGGTACCCAACAACATTCAGTACTTC
CASSQGRGAVPNNIQYF
>TRBJ1-6|TRBV5-1|NA|NA
TGCGCCAGCAGCTTGGCCGGAGCAAGACTTAATTCACCCCTCCACTTT
CASSLAGARLNSPLHF
>TRBJ2-7|TRBV7-7|NA|NA
TGTGCCAGCAGCTTAGCGAAGGGCACCGAGCAGTACTTC
CASSLAKGTEQYF
>TRBJ2-3|TRBV6-5|NA|NA
TGTGCCAGCAGTTACTCCGAGGGGTCCACAGATACGCAGTATTTT
CASSYSEGSTDTQYF
>TRBJ2-1|TRBV2|NA|NA
TGTGCCAGCACCCGCCACAACAATGAGCAGTTCTTC
CASTRHNNEQFF
>TRBJ2-7|TRBV6-5|few|NA
TGTGCCAGCAGTTACGGGTCGGCAGGGTCCTACGAGCAGTACTTC
CASSYGSAGSYEQYF
>TRBJ1-3|TRBV4-1|NA|TRBD1
TGCGCCAGCAGCCACCCTTCGACAGGGGGTGGAAACACCATATATTTT
CASSHPSTGGGNTIYF